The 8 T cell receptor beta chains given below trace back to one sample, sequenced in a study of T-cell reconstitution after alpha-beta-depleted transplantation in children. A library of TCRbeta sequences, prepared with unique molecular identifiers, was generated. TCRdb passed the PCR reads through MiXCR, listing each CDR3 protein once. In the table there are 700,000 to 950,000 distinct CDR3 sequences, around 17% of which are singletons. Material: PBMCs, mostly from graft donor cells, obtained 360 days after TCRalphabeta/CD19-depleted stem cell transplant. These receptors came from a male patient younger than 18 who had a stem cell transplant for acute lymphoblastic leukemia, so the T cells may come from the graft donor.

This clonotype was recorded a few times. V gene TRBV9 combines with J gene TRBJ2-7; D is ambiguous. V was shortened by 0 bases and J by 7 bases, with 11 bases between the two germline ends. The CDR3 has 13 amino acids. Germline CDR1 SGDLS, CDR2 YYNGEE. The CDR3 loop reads CASSVVEVSEQYF. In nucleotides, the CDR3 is TGTGCCAGCAGCGTAGTCGAAGTGAGTGAGCAGTACTTC.

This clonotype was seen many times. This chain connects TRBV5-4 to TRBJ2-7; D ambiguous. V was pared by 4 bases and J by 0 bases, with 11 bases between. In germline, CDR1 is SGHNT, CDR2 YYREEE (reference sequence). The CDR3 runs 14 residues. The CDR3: CASSHERSSYEQYF. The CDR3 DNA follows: TGTGCCAGCAGCCATGAACGTAGCTCCTACGAGCAGTACTTC.

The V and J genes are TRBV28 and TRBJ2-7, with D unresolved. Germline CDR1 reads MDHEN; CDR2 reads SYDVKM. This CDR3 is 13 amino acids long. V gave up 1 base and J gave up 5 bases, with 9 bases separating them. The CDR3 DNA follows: TGTGCCAGCAGTTTATTACCCAACCACGAGCAGTACTTC. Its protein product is CASSLLPNHEQYF. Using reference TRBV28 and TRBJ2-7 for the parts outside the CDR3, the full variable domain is DVKVTQSSRYLVKRTGEKVFLECVQDMDHENMFWYRQDPGLGLRLIYFSYDVKMKEKGDIPEGYSVSREKKERFSLILESASTNQTSMYLCASSLLPNHEQYFGPGTRLTVT.

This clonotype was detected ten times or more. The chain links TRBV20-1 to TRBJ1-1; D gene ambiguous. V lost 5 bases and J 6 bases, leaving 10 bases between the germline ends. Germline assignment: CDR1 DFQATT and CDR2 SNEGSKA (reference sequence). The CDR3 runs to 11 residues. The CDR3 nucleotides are TGCAGTGCTTTTAGGGCAGCTGAAGCTTTCTTT. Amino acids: CSAFRAAEAFF.

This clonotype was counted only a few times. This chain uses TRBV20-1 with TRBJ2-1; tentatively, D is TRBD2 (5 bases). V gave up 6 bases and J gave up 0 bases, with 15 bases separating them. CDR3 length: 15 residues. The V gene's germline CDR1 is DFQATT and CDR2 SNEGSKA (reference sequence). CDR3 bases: TGCAGTGCGCTTCGCTCTAGCACCTCCTACAATGAGCAGTTCTTC. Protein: CSALRSSTSYNEQFF.

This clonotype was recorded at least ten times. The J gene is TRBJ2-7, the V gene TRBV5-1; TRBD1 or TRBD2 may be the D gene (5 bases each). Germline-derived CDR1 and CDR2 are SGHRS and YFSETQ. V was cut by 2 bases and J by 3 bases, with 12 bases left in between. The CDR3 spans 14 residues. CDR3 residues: CASSFGEGLYEQYF. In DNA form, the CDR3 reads TGCGCCAGCAGCTTCGGTGAGGGGCTCTACGAGCAGTACTTC.

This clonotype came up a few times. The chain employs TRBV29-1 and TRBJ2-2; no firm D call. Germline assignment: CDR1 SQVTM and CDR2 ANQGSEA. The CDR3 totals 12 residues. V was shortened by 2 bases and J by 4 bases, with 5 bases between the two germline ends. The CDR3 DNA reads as TGCAGCGTTGAACGGTCCACCGGGGAGCTGTTTTTT. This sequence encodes CSVERSTGELFF.

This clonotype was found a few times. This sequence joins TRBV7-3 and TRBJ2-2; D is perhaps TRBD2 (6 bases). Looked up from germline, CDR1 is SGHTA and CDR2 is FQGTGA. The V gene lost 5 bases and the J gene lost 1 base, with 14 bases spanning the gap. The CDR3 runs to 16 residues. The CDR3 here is CASSPRLVLNTGELFF. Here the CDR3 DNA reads TGTGCCAGCAGCCCCCGACTAGTCCTGAACACCGGGGAGCTGTTTTTT.